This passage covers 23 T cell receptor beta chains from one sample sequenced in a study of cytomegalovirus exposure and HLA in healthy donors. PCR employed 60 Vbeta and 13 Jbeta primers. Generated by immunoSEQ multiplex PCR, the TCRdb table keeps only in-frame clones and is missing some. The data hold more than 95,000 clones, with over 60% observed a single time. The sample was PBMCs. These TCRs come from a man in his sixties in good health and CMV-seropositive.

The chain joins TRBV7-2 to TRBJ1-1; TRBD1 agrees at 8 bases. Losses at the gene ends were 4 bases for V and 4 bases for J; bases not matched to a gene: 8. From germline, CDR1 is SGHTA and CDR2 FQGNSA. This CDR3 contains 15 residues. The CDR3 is CASSSHTGGGTEAFF. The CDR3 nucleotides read TGTGCCAGCAGCTCGCATACAGGGGGGGGCACTGAAGCTTTCTTT.

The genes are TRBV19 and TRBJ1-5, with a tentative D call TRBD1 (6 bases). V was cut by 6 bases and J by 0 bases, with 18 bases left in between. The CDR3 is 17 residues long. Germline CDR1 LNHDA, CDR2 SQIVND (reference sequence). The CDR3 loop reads CASRVSGTPYSNQPQHF. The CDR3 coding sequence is TGTGCCAGTAGAGTATCCGGGACACCTTATAGCAATCAGCCCCAGCATTTT. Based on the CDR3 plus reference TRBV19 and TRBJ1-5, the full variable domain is DGGITQSPKYLFRKEGQNVTLSCEQNLNHDAMYWYRQDPGQGLRLIYYSQIVNDFQKGDIAEGYSVSREKKESFPLTVTSAQKNPTAFYLCASRVSGTPYSNQPQHFGDGTRLSIL.

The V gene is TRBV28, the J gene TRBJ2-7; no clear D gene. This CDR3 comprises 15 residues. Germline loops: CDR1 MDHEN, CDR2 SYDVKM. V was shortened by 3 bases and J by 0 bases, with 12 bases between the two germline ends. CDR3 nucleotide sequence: TGTGCCAGCAGTTTCCAACCCAAGAGCTCCTACGAGCAGTACTTC. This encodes CASSFQPKSSYEQYF.

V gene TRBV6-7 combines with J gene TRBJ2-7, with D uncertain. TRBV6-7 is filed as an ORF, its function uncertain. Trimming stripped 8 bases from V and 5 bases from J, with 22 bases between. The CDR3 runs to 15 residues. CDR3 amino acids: CASPSSLGPTHEQYF. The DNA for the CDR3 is TGTGCCAGCCCCTCGAGCCTAGGTCCCACCCACGAGCAGTACTTC.

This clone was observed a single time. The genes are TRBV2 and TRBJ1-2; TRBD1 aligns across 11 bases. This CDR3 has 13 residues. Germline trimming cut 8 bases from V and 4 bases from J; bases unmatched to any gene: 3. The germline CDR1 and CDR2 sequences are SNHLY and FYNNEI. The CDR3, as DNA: TGTGCCAGCGGGACAGGGGGATCCTATGGCTACACCTTC. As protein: CASGTGGSYGYTF.

CDR3: CASSPPRQGNQETQYF. The CDR3 nucleotides are TGTGCCAGCAGCCCCCCGCGGCAGGGCAACCAAGAGACCCAGTACTTC. The chain employs TRBV11-2 and TRBJ2-5, with D possibly being TRBD1 (5 bases). The CDR3 consists of 16 residues. Germline-derived CDR1 and CDR2 are SGHAT and FQNNGV. The V end was cut by 5 bases, the J end by 0 bases, with 16 bases between. The variable domain in full, completed from reference TRBV11-2 and TRBJ2-5, reads EAGVAQSPRYKIIEKRQSVAFWCNPISGHATLYWYQQILGQGPKLLIQFQNNGVVDDSQLPKDRFSAERLKGVDSTLKIQPAKLEDSAVYLCASSPPRQGNQETQYFGPGTRLLVL.

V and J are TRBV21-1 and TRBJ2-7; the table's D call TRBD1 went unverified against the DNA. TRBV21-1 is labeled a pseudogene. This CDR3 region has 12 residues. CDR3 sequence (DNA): TGTGCCAGCGGGGGCAACCAGGACGAGCAGTACTTC. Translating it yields CASGGNQDEQYF.

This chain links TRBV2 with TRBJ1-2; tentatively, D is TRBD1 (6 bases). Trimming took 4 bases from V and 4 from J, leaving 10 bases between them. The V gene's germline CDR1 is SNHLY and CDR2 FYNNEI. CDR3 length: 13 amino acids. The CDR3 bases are TGTGCCAGCAGTGCACAGGGATCCTATGGCTACACCTTC. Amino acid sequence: CASSAQGSYGYTF.

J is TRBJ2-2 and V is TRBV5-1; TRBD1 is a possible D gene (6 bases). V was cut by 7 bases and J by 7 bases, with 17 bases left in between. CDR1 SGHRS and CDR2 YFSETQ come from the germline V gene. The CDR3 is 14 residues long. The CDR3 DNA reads TGCGCCAGCGCCTCCCAGGGGCTGGTCGGGGAGCTGTTTTTT. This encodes CASASQGLVGELFF. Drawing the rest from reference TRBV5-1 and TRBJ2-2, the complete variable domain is KAGVTQTPRYLIKTRGQQVTLSCSPISGHRSVSWYQQTPGQGLQFLFEYFSETQRNKGNFPGRFSGRQFSNSRSEMNVSTLELGDSALYLCASASQGLVGELFFGEGSRLTVL.

In nucleotides, the CDR3 is TGTGCCACCAGCACGGACTCAGGGGTCCAAGAGACCCAGTACTTC. The encoded protein is CATSTDSGVQETQYF. This rearrangement joins TRBV6-1 to TRBJ2-5, with D maybe TRBD1 (6 bases). The germline V and J ends were trimmed by 10 bases and 1 base, with 19 bases remaining between them. CDR1 is MNHNS and CDR2 is SASEGT in the germline V gene. This CDR3 contains 15 residues.

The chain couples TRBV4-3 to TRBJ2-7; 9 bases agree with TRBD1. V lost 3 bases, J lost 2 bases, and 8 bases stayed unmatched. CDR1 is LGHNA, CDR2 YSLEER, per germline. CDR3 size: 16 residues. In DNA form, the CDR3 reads TGCGCCAGCAGCCACTATCGGACAGGGGAAACCTACGAGCAGTACTTC. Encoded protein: CASSHYRTGETYEQYF.

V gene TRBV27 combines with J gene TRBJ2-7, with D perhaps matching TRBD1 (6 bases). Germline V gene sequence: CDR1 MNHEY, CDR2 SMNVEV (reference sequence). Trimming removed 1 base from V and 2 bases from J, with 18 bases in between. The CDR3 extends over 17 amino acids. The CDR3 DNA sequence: TGTGCCAGCAGTTTATGGGTACACAGGGAATTCACCTACGAGCAGTACTTC. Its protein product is CASSLWVHREFTYEQYF.

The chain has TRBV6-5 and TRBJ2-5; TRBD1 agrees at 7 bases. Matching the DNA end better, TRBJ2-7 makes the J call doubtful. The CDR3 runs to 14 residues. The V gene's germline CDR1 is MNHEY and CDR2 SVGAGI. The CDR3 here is CASSLGQFSYEQYF. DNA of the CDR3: TGTGCCAGCAGCCTGGGACAGTTCTCCTACGAGCAGTACTTC.

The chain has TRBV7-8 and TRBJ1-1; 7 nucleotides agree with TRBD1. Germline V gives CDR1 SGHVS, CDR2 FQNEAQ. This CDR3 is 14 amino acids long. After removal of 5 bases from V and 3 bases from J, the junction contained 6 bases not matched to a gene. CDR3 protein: CASSLGTAYTEAFF. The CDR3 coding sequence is TGTGCCAGCAGCCTCGGGACAGCCTACACTGAAGCTTTCTTT.

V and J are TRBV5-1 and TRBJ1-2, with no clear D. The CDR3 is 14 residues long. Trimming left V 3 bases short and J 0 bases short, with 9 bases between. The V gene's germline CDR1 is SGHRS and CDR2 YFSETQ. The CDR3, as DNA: TGCGCCAGCAGCTCATTTACTGCTAACTATGGCTACACCTTC. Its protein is CASSSFTANYGYTF.

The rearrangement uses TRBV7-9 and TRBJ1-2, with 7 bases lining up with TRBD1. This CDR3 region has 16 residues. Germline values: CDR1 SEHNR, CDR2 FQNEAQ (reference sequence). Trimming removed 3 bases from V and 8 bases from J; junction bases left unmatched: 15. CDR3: CASSFPPGQLYEGYTF. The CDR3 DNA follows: TGTGCCAGCAGCTTCCCTCCGGGACAGCTTTACGAGGGCTACACCTTC.

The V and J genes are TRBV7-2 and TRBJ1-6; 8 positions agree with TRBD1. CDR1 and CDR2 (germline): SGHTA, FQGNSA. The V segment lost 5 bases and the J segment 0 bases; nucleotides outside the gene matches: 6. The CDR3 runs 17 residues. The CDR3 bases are TGTGCCAGCAGCCCTCGGACAGGGAGCTCCTATAATTCACCCCTCCACTTT. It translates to CASSPRTGSSYNSPLHF. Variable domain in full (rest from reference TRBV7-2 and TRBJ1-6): GAGVSQSPSNKVTEKGKDVELRCDPISGHTALYWYRQSLGQGLEFLIYFQGNSAPDKSGLPSDRFSAERTGGSVSTLTIQRTQQEDSAVYLCASSPRTGSSYNSPLHFGNGTRLTVT.

CDR3 nucleotides: TGTGCCAGCAGAAGGACAGGGGGGACTAACTATGGCTACACCTTC. Its protein is CASRRTGGTNYGYTF. The rearrangement joins TRBV19 to TRBJ1-2, with TRBD1 matching over 10 bases. Germline loops: CDR1 LNHDA, CDR2 SQIVND (reference sequence). The junction had 7 bases not matched to a gene; V was cut back by 9 bases and J by 0 bases. The CDR3 totals 15 residues.

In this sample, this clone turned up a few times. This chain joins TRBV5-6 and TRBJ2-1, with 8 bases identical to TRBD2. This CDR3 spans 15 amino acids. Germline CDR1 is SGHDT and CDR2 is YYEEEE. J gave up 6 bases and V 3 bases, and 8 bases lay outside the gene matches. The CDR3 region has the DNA TGTGCCAGCAGCTCCTTTCGGGGGGGCCTCAATGAGCAGTTCTTC. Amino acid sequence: CASSSFRGGLNEQFF.

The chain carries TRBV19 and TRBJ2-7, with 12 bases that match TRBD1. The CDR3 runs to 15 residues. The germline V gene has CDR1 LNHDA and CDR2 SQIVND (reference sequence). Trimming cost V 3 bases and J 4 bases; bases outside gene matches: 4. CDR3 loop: CASSMRGQGAYEQYF. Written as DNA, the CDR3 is TGTGCCAGTAGTATGCGGGGACAGGGGGCATACGAGCAGTACTTC.

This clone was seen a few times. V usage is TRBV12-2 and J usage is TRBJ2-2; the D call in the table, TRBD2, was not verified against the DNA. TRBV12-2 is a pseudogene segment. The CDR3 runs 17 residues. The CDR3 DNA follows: TGTGCAAGTCGCTCCCCCCTACTAGCGGGGTCCACCGGGGAGCTGTTTTTT. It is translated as CASRSPLLAGSTGELFF.

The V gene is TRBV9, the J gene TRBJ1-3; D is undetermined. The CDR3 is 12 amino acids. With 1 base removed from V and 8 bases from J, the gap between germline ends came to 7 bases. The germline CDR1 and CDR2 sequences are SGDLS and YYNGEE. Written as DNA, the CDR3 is TGTGCCAGCAGCGTACCCTCCCACACCATATATTTT. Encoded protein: CASSVPSHTIYF.

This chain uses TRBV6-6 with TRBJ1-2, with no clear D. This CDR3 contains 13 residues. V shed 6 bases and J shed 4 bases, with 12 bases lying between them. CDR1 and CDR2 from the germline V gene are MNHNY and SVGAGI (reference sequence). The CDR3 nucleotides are TGTGCCAGCAGCCCGTCGTCGAGCTATGGCTACACCTTC. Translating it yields CASSPSSSYGYTF.